These 13 T cell receptor beta chains share one sample of origin, sequenced in a study of blood T cell repertoires in COVID-19. The table came from immunoSEQ multiplex PCR; TCRdb's copy has only in-frame clones and leaves some out. The sample yields 120,000 or so clones, 78% seen once. The sample comprised peripheral blood. The receptors come from a man between 65 and 85 years old with acute or convalescent COVID-19.

On this clone itself: A junction end diverges from the germline sequence, so it may reflect a read error. The chain employs TRBV5-1 and TRBJ1-2, with TRBD1 identical over 8 bases. The CDR3 has 13 amino acids. Germline-derived CDR1 and CDR2 are SGHRS and YFSETQ. CDR3 bases: TGCGCCAGCAGCTTGAATCCGGAGACAGGGGCGCACTTC. This codes for CASSLNPETGAHF.

This clone was picked up one time. The chain couples TRBV6-4 to TRBJ2-5; D gene ambiguous. Germline V gives CDR1 MRHNA, CDR2 SNTAGT. Trimming pared 3 bases from V and 5 bases from J, leaving 22 bases between. This CDR3 spans 17 amino acids. CDR3 residues: CASSDSKPNAQAETQYF. The DNA of the CDR3 is TGTGCCAGCAGTGATTCCAAACCAAACGCGCAGGCCGAGACCCAGTACTTC.

This sequence joins TRBV5-5 and TRBJ2-3; D gene uncertain. The V gene lost 4 bases and the J gene lost 2 bases, with 8 bases spanning the gap. The length of the CDR3 is 13 residues. The germline V gene encodes CDR1 SGHKS and CDR2 YYEKEE (reference sequence). CDR3 region: CASSRGFTDTQYF. In DNA, the CDR3 is TGTGCCAGCAGCAGAGGTTTCACAGATACGCAGTATTTT.

The rearrangement joins TRBV7-2 to TRBJ2-4; 8 nucleotides align to TRBD2. CDR3 size: 16 residues. V lost 2 bases to trimming and J lost 7 bases; unmatched junction nucleotides: 10. The germline V gene encodes CDR1 SGHTA and CDR2 FQGNSA. This chain's CDR3 is CASSLLSGGGGNIQYF. The CDR3 DNA reads TGTGCCAGCAGCTTACTGAGCGGGGGTGGAGGGAACATTCAGTACTTC.

CDR3 protein: CASSPNRNTEAFF. CDR3 DNA: TGTGCCAGCAGCCCAAACAGGAACACTGAAGCTTTCTTT. The chain joins TRBV7-6 to TRBJ1-1; no definite D call. The CDR3 spans 13 residues. V shed 5 bases and J shed 1 base, with 8 bases lying between them. CDR1 and CDR2 (germline): SGHVS, FNYEAQ.

This clone was detected a few times. The chain links TRBV11-1 to TRBJ1-2, with D unclear. This CDR3 spans 13 amino acids. The V end lost 4 bases, the J end lost 4 bases, and 10 bases lay between the germline ends. Germline V CDR1 and CDR2: SGHAT, FQDESV (reference sequence). CDR3 nucleotide sequence: TGTGCCAGCAGCTCCACAGCATCCTATGGCTACACCTTC. Translation: CASSSTASYGYTF.

The V call is TRBV7-3, the J call TRBJ1-5; no clear D. Trimming removed 5 bases at V and 4 bases at J, with 15 bases between. This CDR3 region has 15 residues. Germline V gives CDR1 SGHTA, CDR2 FQGTGA. The CDR3, as DNA: TGTGCCAGCAGCCAAGACGGAGGGAGGAATCAGCCCCAGCATTTT. Amino acid sequence: CASSQDGGRNQPQHF.

The rearrangement uses TRBV7-9 and TRBJ1-1; possibly TRBD1 for D (6 bases). Trimming took off 3 bases at V and 2 bases at J, with 10 bases between the two ends. Germline assignment: CDR1 SEHNR and CDR2 FQNEAQ (reference sequence). This CDR3 is 14 amino acids long. This CDR3 reads CASSFAGANTEAFF. The CDR3 DNA follows: TGTGCCAGCAGCTTTGCAGGGGCAAACACTGAAGCTTTCTTT.

V gene TRBV9 combines with J gene TRBJ2-1; possibly TRBD2 for D (5 bases). From germline, CDR1 is SGDLS and CDR2 YYNGEE. The ends were cut back, 4 bases at V and 4 bases at J, with 12 bases in the middle. This CDR3 is built from 14 residues. CDR3 protein: CASSSRTGYNEQFF. The CDR3 DNA reads TGTGCCAGCAGCTCCCGGACTGGATACAATGAGCAGTTCTTC.

The gene calls are TRBV14 and TRBJ1-2; D is perhaps TRBD1 (5 bases). The CDR3 is 15 amino acids. V was shortened by 0 bases and J by 2 bases, with 10 bases between the two germline ends. Germline V CDR1 and CDR2: SGHDN, FVKESK. The CDR3, as DNA: TGTGCCAGCAGCCAAGATCTTGCAGGGAACTATGGCTACACCTTC. Its protein is CASSQDLAGNYGYTF.

This clone came up many times. The rearrangement links TRBV7-6 to TRBJ1-6; no definite D call. V was shortened by 2 bases and J by 3 bases, with 11 bases between the two germline ends. This CDR3 is built from 16 residues. Looked up from germline, CDR1 is SGHVS and CDR2 is FNYEAQ. The CDR3 spells CASSLSMTIYNSPLHF. In nucleotides, the CDR3 is TGTGCCAGCAGCTTATCTATGACAATCTATAATTCACCCCTCCACTTT.

The chain couples TRBV7-3 to TRBJ2-5, with a possible D match to TRBD2 (6 bases). The CDR3 covers 13 residues. V shed 4 bases and J shed 2 bases, with 8 bases lying between them. From germline, CDR1 is SGHTA and CDR2 FQGTGA. The CDR3 nucleotides are TGTGCCAGCAGCTCCGGGACTCAAGAGACCCAGTACTTC. Encoded protein: CASSSGTQETQYF.

The rearrangement links TRBV6-2 or TRBV6-3 to TRBJ2-3, with 11 bases identical to TRBD1. J lost 5 bases, V lost 6 bases, and 16 bases had no gene match. There are 18 residues in the CDR3. Germline-derived CDR1 and CDR2 are MNHEY and SVGEGT. In DNA form, the CDR3 reads TGTGCCAGCAGCCACACCGGGACAGGGGGAAGCCGTGGAGATACGCAGTATTTT. Amino acids: CASSHTGTGGSRGDTQYF.